Shown below are 26 T cell receptor beta chains from a single sample sequenced in a study of neurological immune-mediated disorders. TCRdb called the 5' RACE reads again in MiXCR, with one record for every CDR3 protein. The sample contains around 130,000 distinct CDR3 sequences, about 3.2% of which appear only once. Source material: PBMCs. The receptors derive from a woman in her twenties or thirties with multiple sclerosis.

A single count supports this clonotype. A much larger clone is a single base away; this may be a read error. The gene calls are TRBV20-1 and TRBJ2-3; D is unclear. Per the germline V gene, CDR1 is DFQATT and CDR2 is SNEGSKA (reference sequence). This CDR3 comprises 12 residues. CDR3 sequence: CSDRVSPNTQYF. The DNA of the CDR3 is TGCAGTGATAGAGTGTCGCCAAATACGCAGTATTTT.

This clonotype was seen more than once but under ten times. The chain links TRBV13 to TRBJ2-2, with 9 bases identical to TRBD1. Germline V gives CDR1 PRHDT, CDR2 FYEKMQ (reference sequence). With V trimmed by 5 bases and J by 6 bases, 4 bases remained unmatched. The CDR3 covers 14 residues. This CDR3 reads CASSPDRGSGELFF. DNA of the CDR3: TGTGCCAGCAGCCCGGACAGGGGATCCGGGGAGCTGTTTTTT.

This clonotype appeared many times. The V and J genes are TRBV18 and TRBJ1-4; D is uncertain. There are 15 residues in the CDR3. Between the trimmed V and J ends, which lost 6 bases and 0 bases, there was a span of 11 bases. CDR1 and CDR2 from the germline V gene are KGHSH and LQKENI. CDR3 coding DNA: TGTGCCAGCTCGCCCTGGGTTGCAACTAATGAAAAACTGTTTTTT. Translating it yields CASSPWVATNEKLFF.

This clonotype has at least ten counts. This chain joins TRBV7-2 and TRBJ2-6; D call uncertain. CDR3 length: 14 residues. In germline, CDR1 is SGHTA, CDR2 FQGNSA. V lost 3 bases, J lost 0 bases, and 3 bases lay in between. Here the CDR3 DNA reads TGTGCCAGCAGCTTGAACTCTGGGGCCAACGTCCTGACTTTC. The encoded protein is CASSLNSGANVLTF.

This clonotype was found many times. This chain joins TRBV5-1 and TRBJ1-1; D not resolved. CDR1 SGHRS and CDR2 YFSETQ come from the germline V gene. Trimming cost V 3 bases and J 1 base, with 19 bases left between them. This CDR3 contains 17 residues. The CDR3 nucleotides are TGCGCCAGCAGCTGGCCTCCGGTCAGGAGGGAGAACACTGAAGCTTTCTTT. Translated, it gives CASSWPPVRRENTEAFF.

At least ten counts were recorded for this clonotype. The J gene is TRBJ2-1, the V gene TRBV20-1, with D maybe TRBD2 (5 bases). V gave up 8 bases and J gave up 1 base, with 15 bases separating them. CDR1 is DFQATT and CDR2 is SNEGSKA in the germline V gene (reference sequence). CDR3 length: 14 amino acids. The CDR3 coding sequence is TGCAGTTCAAGAGCGGACCCATCCTACAATGAGCAGTTCTTC. Amino acids: CSSRADPSYNEQFF.

This clonotype was seen ten or more times. J is TRBJ2-1 and V is TRBV6-6, with TRBD1 identical over 7 bases. Losses at the gene ends were 6 bases for V and 8 bases for J; bases not matched to a gene: 7. CDR1 and CDR2 from the germline V gene are MNHNY and SVGAGI (reference sequence). This CDR3 has 13 amino acids. In DNA form, the CDR3 reads TGTGCCAGCAGAAACAGGGGCGGCGATGAGCAGTTCTTC. Protein sequence: CASRNRGGDEQFF.

The chain has TRBV4-1 and TRBJ1-1; 8 bases are shared with TRBD1. From germline, CDR1 is MGHRA and CDR2 YSYEKL. The junction had 10 bases not matched to a gene; V was cut back by 4 bases and J by 6 bases. CDR3 size: 15 residues. Here the CDR3 reads CASSPMEQGGAEAFF. Written as DNA, the CDR3 is TGCGCCAGCAGCCCAATGGAACAGGGGGGCGCTGAAGCTTTCTTT.

This clonotype was observed many times. The gene calls are TRBV20-1 and TRBJ1-2, with no clear D. The CDR3 covers 13 residues. In germline, CDR1 is DFQATT, CDR2 SNEGSKA (reference sequence). V was cut by 5 bases and J by 3 bases, with 13 bases left in between. The CDR3 spells CSAANQEDYGYTF. The DNA of the CDR3 is TGCAGTGCTGCAAATCAGGAAGACTATGGCTACACCTTC.

Many counts were recorded for this clonotype. The genes are TRBV20-1 and TRBJ1-1; D uncertain. CDR1 and CDR2 from the germline V gene are DFQATT and SNEGSKA (reference sequence). Trimming removed 5 bases from V and 9 bases from J, with 19 bases in between. The length of the CDR3 is 13 residues. CDR3 coding DNA: TGCAGTGCTTCAGGAGGGCAGGCTGAACAAGCTTTCTTT. This gives the protein CSASGGQAEQAFF.

This clonotype was counted many times. The chain combines TRBV7-8 with TRBJ1-1, with 8 positions matching TRBD1. This CDR3 is 14 amino acids long. With V trimmed by 3 bases and J by 8 bases, 8 bases remained unmatched. Per the germline V gene, CDR1 is SGHVS and CDR2 is FQNEAQ. CDR3 in DNA: TGTGCCAGCAGCTTCGAGGACAGGGCCTTCGAAGCTTTCTTT. Residues: CASSFEDRAFEAFF.

This clonotype showed up just a few times. A much larger clone lies a single base off, so this may be a read error. This chain joins TRBV20-1 and TRBJ1-4, with D tentatively TRBD1 (5 bases). Trimming cost V 4 bases and J 8 bases, with 20 bases left between them. CDR1 is DFQATT, CDR2 SNEGSKA, per germline (reference sequence). The CDR3 runs 15 residues. The CDR3 DNA follows: TGCAGTGCTACCGGGAAAGGGGAGTCTGGGGAAAAACTGTTTTTT. Its translation: CSATGKGESGEKLFF.

This clonotype was seen ten or more times. This chain's CDR3 is CASTPSSHTEAFF. The DNA for the CDR3 is TGTGCCAGCACCCCCAGCAGCCACACTGAAGCTTTCTTT. This chain joins TRBV6-5 and TRBJ1-1; D not resolved. V was trimmed by 7 bases and J by 3 bases, leaving 12 bases between them. Germline lookup yields CDR1 MNHEY and CDR2 SVGAGI. The CDR3 has 13 amino acids.

There are many counts of this clonotype. The chain has TRBV6-5 and TRBJ1-2, with D uncertain. V shed 2 bases and J shed 3 bases, with 13 bases lying between them. The CDR3 runs to 15 residues. Per the germline V gene, CDR1 is MNHEY and CDR2 is SVGAGI. The CDR3: CASSYTSKGHYGYTF. CDR3 bases: TGTGCCAGCAGTTACACTTCGAAAGGGCACTATGGCTACACCTTC.

This clonotype was recorded many times. This sequence joins TRBV6-6 and TRBJ1-1; D is unclear. The CDR3 runs to 13 residues. Between the trimmed V and J ends, which lost 6 bases and 5 bases, there was a span of 13 bases. Per germline, CDR1 MNHNY and CDR2 SVGAGI (reference sequence). The CDR3 region is CASSTRPETEAFF. DNA of the CDR3: TGTGCCAGCAGCACTCGGCCGGAGACTGAAGCTTTCTTT.

This clonotype was counted at least ten times. The V and J genes are TRBV7-2 and TRBJ2-7; perhaps D is TRBD1 or TRBD2 (5 bases each). V was pared by 5 bases and J by 2 bases, with 13 bases between. The germline V gene encodes CDR1 SGHTA and CDR2 FQGNSA. The CDR3 covers 14 residues. The CDR3: CASSPALGPYEQYF. The CDR3 DNA sequence: TGTGCCAGCAGCCCCGCCCTGGGACCCTACGAGCAGTACTTC.

At least ten counts were recorded for this clonotype. For the CDR3, the DNA is TGTGCCAGCAGCTTGGATTTCATGGGGCAGAGGGAGTTCTTC. Amino acids: CASSLDFMGQREFF. V and J are TRBV5-5 and TRBJ2-1; either TRBD1 or TRBD2 may supply D (5 bases each). Germline V lookup: CDR1 SGHKS, CDR2 YYEKEE (reference sequence). V lost 0 bases to trimming and J lost 14 bases, with 18 bases between them. CDR3 length: 14 residues. Full variable domain (remainder filled in from reference TRBV5-5 and TRBJ2-1): DAGVTQSPTHLIKTRGQQVTLRCSPISGHKSVSWYQQVLGQGPQFIFQYYEKEERGRGNFPDRFSARQFPNYSSELNVNALLLGDSALYLCASSLDFMGQREFFGPGTRLTVL.

In this sample, this clonotype turned up many times. The V gene is TRBV20-1, the J gene TRBJ1-3; D call uncertain. Germline V CDR1 and CDR2: DFQATT, SNEGSKA (reference sequence). Trimming removed 0 bases from V and 0 bases from J, with 9 bases in between. The CDR3 is made up of 15 amino acids. The CDR3, as DNA: TGCAGTGCTAGAGACAGAAAAGCCTCTGGAAACACCATATATTTT. Encoded protein: CSARDRKASGNTIYF.

This clonotype has a count of ten or more. This rearrangement joins TRBV7-9 to TRBJ2-5; tentative D call: TRBD1 (7 bases). The CDR3 covers 14 residues. The germline V gene encodes CDR1 SEHNR and CDR2 FQNEAQ (reference sequence). The V end lost 6 bases, the J end lost 4 bases, and 15 bases lay between the germline ends. This CDR3 is CASRPGGFVETQYF. The CDR3 nucleotides are TGTGCCAGCAGGCCAGGGGGGTTCGTAGAGACCCAGTACTTC.

At least ten counts were recorded for this clonotype. This CDR3 is CASSFNWGNEQFF. The CDR3 DNA sequence: TGCGCCAGCAGCTTTAACTGGGGTAATGAGCAGTTCTTC. The rearrangement uses TRBV5-1 and TRBJ2-1; D unclear. This CDR3 has 13 amino acids. Per germline, CDR1 SGHRS and CDR2 YFSETQ. Trimming pared 2 bases from V and 7 bases from J, leaving 10 bases between.

This clonotype was counted many times. The rearrangement uses TRBV7-9 and TRBJ2-3; the D is unclear. The ends were cut back, 5 bases at V and 6 bases at J, with 6 bases in the middle. Germline-derived CDR1 and CDR2 are SEHNR and FQNEAQ (reference sequence). This CDR3 is 11 amino acids long. The CDR3 sequence is CASSEEDTQYF. In DNA, the CDR3 is TGTGCCAGCAGCGAGGAGGATACGCAGTATTTT.

This clonotype was seen a few times. J is TRBJ1-2 and V is TRBV29-1, with D possibly TRBD1 on 5 matching bases. The CDR3 contains 13 residues. V gave up 4 bases and J gave up 6 bases, with 15 bases separating them. CDR1 and CDR2 from the germline V gene are SQVTM and ANQGSEA. CDR3 residues: CSVGPEGFDGYTF. CDR3 nucleotides: TGCAGCGTTGGGCCCGAGGGGTTTGATGGCTACACCTTC.

This clonotype was seen repeatedly, ten times or more. The chain carries TRBV5-8 and TRBJ1-1; D is unresolved. The CDR3 is 13 amino acids. CDR1 and CDR2 (germline): SGHTS, YDEGEE. V was pared by 3 bases and J by 1 base, with 7 bases between. Here the CDR3 DNA reads TGTGCCAGCAGCTCATCGAGGAACACTGAAGCTTTCTTT. The encoded protein is CASSSSRNTEAFF.

This clonotype has at least ten counts. The rearrangement joins TRBV14 to TRBJ1-1; D unresolved. V was trimmed by 6 bases and J by 5 bases, leaving 10 bases between them. The CDR3 has 12 amino acids. Germline V gives CDR1 SGHDN, CDR2 FVKESK. CDR3 coding DNA: TGTGCCAGCAGGTTGACAACAACTGAAGCTTTCTTT. Amino acid sequence: CASRLTTTEAFF.

This clonotype was seen a handful of times. A clone one base away is much larger, so this may be a read error. The conserved phenylalanine or tryptophan is not found at the CDR3 terminus, so this likely reflects a read error. The V call is TRBV13, the J call TRBJ1-2; D might be TRBD1 (6 bases). Germline CDR1 PRHDT, CDR2 FYEKMQ (reference sequence). CDR3 length equals 15 residues. The V and J ends lost 10 bases and 6 bases respectively, with 24 bases between them. This CDR3 reads CATPYSGGIFHGYTI. CDR3 DNA: TGTGCCACACCCTACAGCGGGGGCATTTTCCATGGCTACACCATC.

Ten or more counts support this clonotype. V and J are TRBV20-1 and TRBJ1-1; weak D call: TRBD1 (6 bases). The CDR3 has 13 residues. Per germline, CDR1 DFQATT and CDR2 SNEGSKA (reference sequence). Trimming pared 5 bases from V and 0 bases from J, leaving 10 bases between. CDR3 in amino acids: CSADGQMNTEAFF. CDR3 in DNA: TGCAGTGCTGACGGACAGATGAACACTGAAGCTTTCTTT.